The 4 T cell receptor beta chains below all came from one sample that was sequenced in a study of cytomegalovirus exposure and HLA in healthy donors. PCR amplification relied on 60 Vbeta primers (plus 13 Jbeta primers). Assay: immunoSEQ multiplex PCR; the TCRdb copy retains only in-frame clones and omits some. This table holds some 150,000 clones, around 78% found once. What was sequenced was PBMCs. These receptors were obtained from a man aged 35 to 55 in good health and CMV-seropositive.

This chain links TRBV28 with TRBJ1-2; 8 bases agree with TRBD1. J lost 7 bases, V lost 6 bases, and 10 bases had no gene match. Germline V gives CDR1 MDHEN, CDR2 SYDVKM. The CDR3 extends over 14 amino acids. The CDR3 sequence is CASSRTGNGFGYTF. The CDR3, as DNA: TGTGCCAGCAGCCGGACAGGGAACGGGTTTGGCTACACCTTC.

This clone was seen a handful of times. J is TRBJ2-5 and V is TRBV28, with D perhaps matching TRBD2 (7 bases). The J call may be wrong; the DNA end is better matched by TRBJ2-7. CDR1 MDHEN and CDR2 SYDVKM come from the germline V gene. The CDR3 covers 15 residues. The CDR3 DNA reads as TGTGCCAGCAGTTTCCGAGGGGGGGGTTCCTACGAGCAGTACTTC. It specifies CASSFRGGGSYEQYF.

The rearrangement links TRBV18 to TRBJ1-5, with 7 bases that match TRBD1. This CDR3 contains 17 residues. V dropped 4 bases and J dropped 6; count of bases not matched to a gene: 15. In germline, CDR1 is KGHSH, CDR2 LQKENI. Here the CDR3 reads CASSLYSDRESSQPQHF. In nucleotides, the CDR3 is TGTGCCAGCTCACTTTACTCCGACAGGGAATCCAGTCAGCCCCAGCATTTT.

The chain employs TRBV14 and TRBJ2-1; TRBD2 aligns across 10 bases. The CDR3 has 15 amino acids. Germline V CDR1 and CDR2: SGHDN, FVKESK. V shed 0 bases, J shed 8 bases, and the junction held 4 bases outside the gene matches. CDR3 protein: CASSQERLAGDEQFF. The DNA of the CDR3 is TGTGCCAGCAGCCAAGAGAGGCTAGCGGGAGATGAGCAGTTCTTC.